This T cell receptor (beta chain) derives from a study of blood T cell repertoires in COVID-19. Across the whole study: From T cells, B-cell-depleted T cells, or PBMCs came the material, which was cDNA or gDNA.

The participants were between about 18 and 90 years old and came from 20 to 30 US areas. Cohort placement rested on clinical history that participants reported themselves. The authors' processing: The authors estimated nucleated cell counts from reference gene primer amplification. Sequencing was performed with immunoSEQ multiplex PCR; in TCRdb, only in-frame clones are kept and a portion is missing. D and trimming come from the DNA, and the V and J calls and clone size come from that table. The sample records about 270,000 clones, 80% to 90% being singletons. V was cut by 2 bases and J by 1 base, with 14 bases left in between. The CDR3 is made up of 16 amino acids. Looked up from germline, CDR1 is KGHSH and CDR2 is LQKENI.

The sample consisted of PBMCs or T cells enriched from blood (not recorded which). This clonotype was obtained from a young woman who had recovered from COVID-19. V usage is TRBV18 and J usage is TRBJ1-1; possibly TRBD1 for D (5 bases). CDR3 region: CASSPMGQGGNTEAFF. CDR3 nucleotide sequence: TGTGCCAGCTCACCAATGGGGCAGGGTGGGAACACTGAAGCTTTCTTT.